The following is a T cell receptor beta chain sequence with its context. Its matching antigen is unknown. The record originates from a study of CD8+ T cells in alopecia areata. Germline V lookup: CDR1 MNHNS, CDR2 SASEGT. V lost 8 bases, J lost 2 bases, and 16 bases lay in between. This CDR3 spans 15 amino acids. TCR sequencing used cDNA made by reverse transcription of extracted RNA. Libraries were prepared by immunoSEQ multiplex PCR; TCRdb keeps only in-frame clonotypes and omits some of them. The repertoire has 79,000 or so clones, approximately 70% of them found once; the top ten carry less than 25%. Overall study findings and caveats: Scalp clonality dropped significantly under tofacitinib, as did expanded CD8+ top-100 clones.

This sample's treatment: oral pan-JAK inhibitor, 5-10 mg twice daily. Patients with alopecia areata provided lesional scalp punch biopsies as well as peripheral blood. The sequence came from a human donor with alopecia areata. This specimen consisted of CD8+ T cells sorted from blood, obtained at week 24, from a patient treated with tofacitinib. This chain links TRBV6-1 with TRBJ2-1; no clear D. Here the CDR3 reads CASLASGSTYNEQFF. The CDR3 nucleotides are TGTGCCAGCCTGGCGTCCGGTAGTACCTACAATGAGCAGTTCTTC.